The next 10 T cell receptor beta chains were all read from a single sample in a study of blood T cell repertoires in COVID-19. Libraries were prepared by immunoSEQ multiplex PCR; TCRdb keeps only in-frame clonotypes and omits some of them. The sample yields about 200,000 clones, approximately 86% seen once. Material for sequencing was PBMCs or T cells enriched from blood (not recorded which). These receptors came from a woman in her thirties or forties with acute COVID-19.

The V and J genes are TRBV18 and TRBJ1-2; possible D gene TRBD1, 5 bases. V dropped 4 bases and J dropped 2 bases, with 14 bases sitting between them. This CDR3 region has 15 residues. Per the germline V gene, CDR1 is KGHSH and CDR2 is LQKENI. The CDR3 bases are TGTGCCAGCTCACAGACCGGGACTGGGAACTATGGCTACACCTTC. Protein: CASSQTGTGNYGYTF.

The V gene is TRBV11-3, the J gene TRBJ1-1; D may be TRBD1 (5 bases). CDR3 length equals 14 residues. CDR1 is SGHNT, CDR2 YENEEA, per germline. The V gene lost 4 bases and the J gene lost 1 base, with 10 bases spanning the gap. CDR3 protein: CASSSSTANTEAFF. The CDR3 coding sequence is TGTGCCAGCAGCTCTTCGACAGCGAACACTGAAGCTTTCTTT.

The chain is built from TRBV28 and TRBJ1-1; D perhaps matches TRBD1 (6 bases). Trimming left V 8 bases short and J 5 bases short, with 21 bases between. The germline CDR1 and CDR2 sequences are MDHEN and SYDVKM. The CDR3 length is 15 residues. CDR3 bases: TGTGCCAGCCGTTACTTCCAGGGGTCGGGGACTGAAGCTTTCTTT. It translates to CASRYFQGSGTEAFF.

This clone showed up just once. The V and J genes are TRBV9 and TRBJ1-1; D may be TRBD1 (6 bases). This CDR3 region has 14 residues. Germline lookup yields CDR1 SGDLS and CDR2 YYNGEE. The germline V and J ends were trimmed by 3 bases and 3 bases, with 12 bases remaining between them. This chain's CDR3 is CASSGQGPYTEAFF. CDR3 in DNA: TGTGCCAGCAGCGGGCAGGGGCCTTACACTGAAGCTTTCTTT.

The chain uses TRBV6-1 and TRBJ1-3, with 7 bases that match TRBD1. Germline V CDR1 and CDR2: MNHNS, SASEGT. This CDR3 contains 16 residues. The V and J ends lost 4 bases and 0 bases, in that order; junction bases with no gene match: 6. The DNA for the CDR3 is TGTGCCAGCAGTGCCGGACAGGCTAGCTCTGGAAACACCATATATTTT. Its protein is CASSAGQASSGNTIYF.

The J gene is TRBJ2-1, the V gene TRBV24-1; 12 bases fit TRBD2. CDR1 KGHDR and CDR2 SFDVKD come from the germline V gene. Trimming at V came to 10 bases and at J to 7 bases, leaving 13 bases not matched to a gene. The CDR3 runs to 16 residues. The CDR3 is CATGGSSGRESNEQFF. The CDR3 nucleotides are TGTGCCACTGGGGGATCTAGCGGGAGGGAATCGAATGAGCAGTTCTTC.

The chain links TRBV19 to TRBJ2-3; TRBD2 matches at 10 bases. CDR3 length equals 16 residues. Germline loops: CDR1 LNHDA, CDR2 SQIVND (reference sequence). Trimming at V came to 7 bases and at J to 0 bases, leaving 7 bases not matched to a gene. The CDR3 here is CASTPGLAFSTDTQYF. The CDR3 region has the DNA TGTGCCAGTACCCCGGGACTAGCGTTTAGCACAGATACGCAGTATTTT. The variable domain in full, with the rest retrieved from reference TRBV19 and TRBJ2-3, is DGGITQSPKYLFRKEGQNVTLSCEQNLNHDAMYWYRQDPGQGLRLIYYSQIVNDFQKGDIAEGYSVSREKKESFPLTVTSAQKNPTAFYLCASTPGLAFSTDTQYFGPGTRLTVL.

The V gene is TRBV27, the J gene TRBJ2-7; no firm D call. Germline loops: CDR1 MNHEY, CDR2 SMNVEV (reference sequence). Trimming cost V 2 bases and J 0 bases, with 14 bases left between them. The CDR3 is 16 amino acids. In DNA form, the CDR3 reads TGTGCCAGCAGTTTAACCCACAGTGCCAGCTCCTACGAGCAGTACTTC. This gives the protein CASSLTHSASSYEQYF.

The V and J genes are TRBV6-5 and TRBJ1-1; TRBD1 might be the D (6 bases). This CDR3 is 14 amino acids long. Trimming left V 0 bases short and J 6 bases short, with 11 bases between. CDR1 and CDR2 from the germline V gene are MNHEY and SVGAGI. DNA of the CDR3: TGTGCCAGCAGTTACTCGATTGGGGGCCCTGAAGCTTTCTTT. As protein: CASSYSIGGPEAFF.

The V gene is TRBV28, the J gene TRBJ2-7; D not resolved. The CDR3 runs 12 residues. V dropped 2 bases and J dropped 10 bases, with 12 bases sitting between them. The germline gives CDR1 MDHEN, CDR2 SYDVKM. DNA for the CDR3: TGTGCCAGCAGTTTAGGTCTCGGGTTTCAGTACTTC. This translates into CASSLGLGFQYF.